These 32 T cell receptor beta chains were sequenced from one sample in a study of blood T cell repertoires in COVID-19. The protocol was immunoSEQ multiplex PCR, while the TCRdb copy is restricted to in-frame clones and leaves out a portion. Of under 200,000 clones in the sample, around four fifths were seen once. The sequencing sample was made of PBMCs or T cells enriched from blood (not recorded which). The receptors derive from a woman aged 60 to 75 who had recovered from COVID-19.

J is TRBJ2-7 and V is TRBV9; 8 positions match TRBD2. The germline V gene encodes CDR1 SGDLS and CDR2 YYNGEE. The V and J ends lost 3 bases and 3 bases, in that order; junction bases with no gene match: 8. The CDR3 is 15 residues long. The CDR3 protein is CASSGWSGGLYEQYF. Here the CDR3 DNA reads TGTGCCAGCAGCGGATGGAGCGGGGGACTCTACGAGCAGTACTTC.

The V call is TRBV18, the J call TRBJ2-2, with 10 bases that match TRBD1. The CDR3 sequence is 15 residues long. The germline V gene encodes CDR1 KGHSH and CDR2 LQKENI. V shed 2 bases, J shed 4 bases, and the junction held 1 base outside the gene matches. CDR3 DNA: TGTGCCAGCTCACCAGGGACAGGGGTCACCGGGGAGCTGTTTTTT. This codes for CASSPGTGVTGELFF.

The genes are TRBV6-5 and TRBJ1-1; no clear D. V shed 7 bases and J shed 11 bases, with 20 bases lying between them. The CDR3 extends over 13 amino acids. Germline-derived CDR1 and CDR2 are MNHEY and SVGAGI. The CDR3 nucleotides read TGTGCCAGCAATAATTTTGGAAATGAGGTGGCTTTCTTT. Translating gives CASNNFGNEVAFF.

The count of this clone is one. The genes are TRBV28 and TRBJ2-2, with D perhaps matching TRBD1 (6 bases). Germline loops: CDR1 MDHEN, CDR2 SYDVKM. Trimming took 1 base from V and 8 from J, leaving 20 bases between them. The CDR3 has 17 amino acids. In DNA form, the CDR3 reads TGTGCCAGCAGTTTATTCGGGGCAGGGGCATCCGTTGGGGAGCTGTTTTTT. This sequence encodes CASSLFGAGASVGELFF. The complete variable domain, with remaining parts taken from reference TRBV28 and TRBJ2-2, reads DVKVTQSSRYLVKRTGEKVFLECVQDMDHENMFWYRQDPGLGLRLIYFSYDVKMKEKGDIPEGYSVSREKKERFSLILESASTNQTSMYLCASSLFGAGASVGELFFGEGSRLTVL.

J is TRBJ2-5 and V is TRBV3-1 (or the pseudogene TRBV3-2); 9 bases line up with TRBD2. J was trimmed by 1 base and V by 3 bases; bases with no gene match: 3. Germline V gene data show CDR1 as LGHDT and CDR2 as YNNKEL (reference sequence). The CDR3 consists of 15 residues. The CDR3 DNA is TGTGCCAGCAGCCAGGGGCGGGAGGGCCAAGAGACCCAGTACTTC. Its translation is CASSQGREGQETQYF.

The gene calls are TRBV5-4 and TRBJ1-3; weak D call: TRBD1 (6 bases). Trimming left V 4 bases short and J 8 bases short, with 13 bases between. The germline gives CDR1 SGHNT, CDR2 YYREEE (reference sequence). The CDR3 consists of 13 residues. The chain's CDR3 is CASSRGASDTIYF. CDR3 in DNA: TGTGCCAGCAGCCGGGGGGCCTCGGACACCATATATTTT.

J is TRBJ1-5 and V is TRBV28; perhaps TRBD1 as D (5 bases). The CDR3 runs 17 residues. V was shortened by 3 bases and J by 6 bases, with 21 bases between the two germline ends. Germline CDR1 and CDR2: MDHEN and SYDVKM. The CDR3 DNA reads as TGTGCCAGCAGTTTGGGGGAGGGATGGAGGTTCGGTCAGCCCCAGCATTTT. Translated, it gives CASSLGEGWRFGQPQHF.

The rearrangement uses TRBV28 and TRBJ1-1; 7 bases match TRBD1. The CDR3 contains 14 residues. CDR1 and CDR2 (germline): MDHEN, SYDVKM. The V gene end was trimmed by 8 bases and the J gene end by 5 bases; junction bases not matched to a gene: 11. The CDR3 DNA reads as TGTGCCAGCGAATACGCAGGGGGTGCTACTGAAGCTTTCTTT. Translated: CASEYAGGATEAFF.

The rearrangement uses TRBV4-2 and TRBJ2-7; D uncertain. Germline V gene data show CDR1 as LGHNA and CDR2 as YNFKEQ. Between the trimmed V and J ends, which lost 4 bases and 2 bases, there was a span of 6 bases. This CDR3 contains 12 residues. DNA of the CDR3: TGTGCCAGCAGCCCTTCCCCCTACGAGCAGTACTTC. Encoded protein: CASSPSPYEQYF.

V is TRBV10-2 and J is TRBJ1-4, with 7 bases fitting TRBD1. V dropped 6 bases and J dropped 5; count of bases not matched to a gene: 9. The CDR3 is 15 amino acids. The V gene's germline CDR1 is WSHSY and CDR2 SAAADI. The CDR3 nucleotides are TGCGCCAGCAGGGGGGACGGACAGGAGAATGAAAAACTGTTTTTT. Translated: CASRGDGQENEKLFF.

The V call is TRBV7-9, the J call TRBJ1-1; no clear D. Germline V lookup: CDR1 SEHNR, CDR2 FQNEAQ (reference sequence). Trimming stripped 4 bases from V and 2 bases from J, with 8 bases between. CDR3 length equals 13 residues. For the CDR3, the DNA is TGTGCCAGCAGCTCACAGCTAAACACTGAAGCTTTCTTT. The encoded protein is CASSSQLNTEAFF.

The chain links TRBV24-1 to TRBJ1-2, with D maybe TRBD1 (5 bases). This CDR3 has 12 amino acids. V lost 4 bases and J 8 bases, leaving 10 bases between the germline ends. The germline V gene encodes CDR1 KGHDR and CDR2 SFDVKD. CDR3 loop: CATSDREGGYTF. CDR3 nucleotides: TGTGCCACCAGTGACAGGGAGGGAGGCTACACCTTC.

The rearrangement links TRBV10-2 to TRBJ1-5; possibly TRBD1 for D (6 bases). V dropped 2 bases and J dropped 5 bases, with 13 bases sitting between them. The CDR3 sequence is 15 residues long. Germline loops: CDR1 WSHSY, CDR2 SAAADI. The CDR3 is CASSERAGADQPQHF. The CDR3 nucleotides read TGCGCCAGCAGTGAGCGCGCAGGGGCCGATCAGCCCCAGCATTTT.

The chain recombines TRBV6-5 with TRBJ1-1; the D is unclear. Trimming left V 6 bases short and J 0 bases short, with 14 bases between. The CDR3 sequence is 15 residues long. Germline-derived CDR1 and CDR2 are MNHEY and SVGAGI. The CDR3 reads CASRRERILNTEAFF. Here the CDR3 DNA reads TGTGCCAGCAGGCGGGAAAGGATATTGAACACTGAAGCTTTCTTT.

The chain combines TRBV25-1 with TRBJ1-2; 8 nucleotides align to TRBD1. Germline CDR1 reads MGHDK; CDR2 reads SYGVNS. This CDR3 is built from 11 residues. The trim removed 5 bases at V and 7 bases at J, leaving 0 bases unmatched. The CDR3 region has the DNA TGTGCCAGCAGTCAGGGGGCTGGCTACACCTTC. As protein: CASSQGAGYTF.

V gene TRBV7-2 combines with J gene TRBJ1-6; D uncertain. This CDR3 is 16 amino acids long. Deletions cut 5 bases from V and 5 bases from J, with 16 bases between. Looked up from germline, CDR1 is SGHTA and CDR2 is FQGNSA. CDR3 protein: CASSSDRHRNNSPLHF. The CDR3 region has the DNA TGTGCCAGCAGCAGCGACCGGCATCGGAATAATTCACCCCTCCACTTT.

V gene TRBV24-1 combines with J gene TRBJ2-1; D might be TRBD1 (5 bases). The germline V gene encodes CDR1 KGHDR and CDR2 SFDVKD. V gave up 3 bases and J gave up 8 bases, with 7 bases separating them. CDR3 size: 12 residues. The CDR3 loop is CATSDVGDEQFF. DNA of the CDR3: TGTGCCACCAGTGATGTAGGGGATGAGCAGTTCTTC.

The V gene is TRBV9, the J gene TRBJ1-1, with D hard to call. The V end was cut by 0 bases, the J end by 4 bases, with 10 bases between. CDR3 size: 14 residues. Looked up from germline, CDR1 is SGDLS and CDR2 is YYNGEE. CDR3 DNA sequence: TGTGCCAGCAGCGTAGATGGAGTAGGCACTGAAGCTTTCTTT. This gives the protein CASSVDGVGTEAFF.

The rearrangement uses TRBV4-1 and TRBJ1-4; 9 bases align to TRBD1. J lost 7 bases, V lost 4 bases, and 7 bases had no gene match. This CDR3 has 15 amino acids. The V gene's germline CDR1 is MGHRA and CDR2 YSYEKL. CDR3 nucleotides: TGCGCCAGCAGCCGAGCACAGGGGGCTATTGAAAAACTGTTTTTT. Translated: CASSRAQGAIEKLFF.

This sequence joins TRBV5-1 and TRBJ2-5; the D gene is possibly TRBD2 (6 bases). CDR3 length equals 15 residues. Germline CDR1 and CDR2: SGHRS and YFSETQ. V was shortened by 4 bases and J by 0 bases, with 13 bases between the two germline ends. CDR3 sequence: CASSRFGGNQETQYF. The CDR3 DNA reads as TGCGCCAGCAGCCGATTCGGGGGAAACCAAGAGACCCAGTACTTC.

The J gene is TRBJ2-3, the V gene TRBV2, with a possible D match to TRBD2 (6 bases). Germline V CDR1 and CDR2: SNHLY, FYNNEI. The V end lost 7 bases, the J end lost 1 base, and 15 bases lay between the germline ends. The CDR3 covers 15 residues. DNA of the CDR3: TGTGCCAGCACGGGAGTCGGGGCGGGCACAGATACGCAGTATTTT. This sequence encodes CASTGVGAGTDTQYF.

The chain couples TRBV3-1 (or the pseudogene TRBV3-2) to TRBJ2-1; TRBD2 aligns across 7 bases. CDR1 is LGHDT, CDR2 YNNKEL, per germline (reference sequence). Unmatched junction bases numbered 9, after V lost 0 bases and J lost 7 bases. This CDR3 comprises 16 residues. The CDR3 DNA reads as TGTGCCAGCAGCCAAGAGGGAGCGGGATACCGAAATGAGCAGTTCTTC. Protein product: CASSQEGAGYRNEQFF.

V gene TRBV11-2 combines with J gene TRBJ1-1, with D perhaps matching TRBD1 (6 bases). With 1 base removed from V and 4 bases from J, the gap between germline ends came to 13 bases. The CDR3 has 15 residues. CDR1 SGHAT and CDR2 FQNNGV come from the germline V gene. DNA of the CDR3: TGTGCCAGCAGCTTAGGAGCGGGGGCGGTCACTGAAGCTTTCTTT. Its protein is CASSLGAGAVTEAFF.

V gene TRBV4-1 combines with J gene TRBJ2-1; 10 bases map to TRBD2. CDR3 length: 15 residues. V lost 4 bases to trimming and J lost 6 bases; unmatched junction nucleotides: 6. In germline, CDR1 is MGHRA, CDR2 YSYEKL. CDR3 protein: CASSRVLAGFNEQFF. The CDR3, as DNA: TGCGCCAGCAGCCGAGTACTAGCGGGGTTCAATGAGCAGTTCTTC.

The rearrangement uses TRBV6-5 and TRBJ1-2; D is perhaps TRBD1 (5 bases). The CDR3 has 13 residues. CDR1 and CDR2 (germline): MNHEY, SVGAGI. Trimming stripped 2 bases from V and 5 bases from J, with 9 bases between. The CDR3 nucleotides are TGTGCCAGCAGTTACAAACCAGGGTATGGCTACACCTTC. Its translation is CASSYKPGYGYTF.

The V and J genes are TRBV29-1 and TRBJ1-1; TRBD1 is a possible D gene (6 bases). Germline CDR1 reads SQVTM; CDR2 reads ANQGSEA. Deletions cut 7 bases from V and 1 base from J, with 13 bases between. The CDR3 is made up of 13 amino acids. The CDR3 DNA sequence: TGCAGCGCACAGGCAGGGGCGAACACTGAAGCTTTCTTT. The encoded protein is CSAQAGANTEAFF.

In nucleotides, the CDR3 is TGCAGCGTTGTACGCGGGAACTACAATGAGCAGTTCTTC. Translation: CSVVRGNYNEQFF. The chain combines TRBV29-1 with TRBJ2-1, with D tentatively TRBD2 (6 bases). Trimming removed 4 bases from V and 3 bases from J, with 10 bases in between. In germline, CDR1 is SQVTM, CDR2 ANQGSEA. This CDR3 region has 13 residues.

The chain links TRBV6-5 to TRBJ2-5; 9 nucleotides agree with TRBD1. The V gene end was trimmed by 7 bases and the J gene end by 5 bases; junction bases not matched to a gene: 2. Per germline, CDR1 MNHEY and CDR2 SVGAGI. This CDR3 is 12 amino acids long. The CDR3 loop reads CASNTGGETQYF. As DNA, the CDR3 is TGTGCCAGCAATACAGGGGGCGAGACCCAGTACTTC.

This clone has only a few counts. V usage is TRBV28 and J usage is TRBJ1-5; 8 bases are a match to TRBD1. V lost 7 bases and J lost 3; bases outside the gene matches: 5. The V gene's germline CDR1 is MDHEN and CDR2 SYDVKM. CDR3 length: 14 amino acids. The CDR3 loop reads CASTIQGVNQPQHF. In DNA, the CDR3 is TGTGCCAGCACCATACAGGGGGTCAATCAGCCCCAGCATTTT.

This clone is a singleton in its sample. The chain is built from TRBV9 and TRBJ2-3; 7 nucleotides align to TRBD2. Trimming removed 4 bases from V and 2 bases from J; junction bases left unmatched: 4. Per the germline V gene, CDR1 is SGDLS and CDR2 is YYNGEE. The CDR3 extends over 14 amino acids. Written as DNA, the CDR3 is TGTGCCAGCAGCTGGGGGGGACCCACAGATACGCAGTATTTT. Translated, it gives CASSWGGPTDTQYF.

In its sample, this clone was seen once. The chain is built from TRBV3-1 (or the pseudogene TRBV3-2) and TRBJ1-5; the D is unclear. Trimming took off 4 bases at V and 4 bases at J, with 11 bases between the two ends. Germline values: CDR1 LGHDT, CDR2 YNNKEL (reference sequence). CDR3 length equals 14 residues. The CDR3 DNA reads TGTGCCAGCAGCCCTTCGGGAGGAAATCAGCCCCAGCATTTT. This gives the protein CASSPSGGNQPQHF.

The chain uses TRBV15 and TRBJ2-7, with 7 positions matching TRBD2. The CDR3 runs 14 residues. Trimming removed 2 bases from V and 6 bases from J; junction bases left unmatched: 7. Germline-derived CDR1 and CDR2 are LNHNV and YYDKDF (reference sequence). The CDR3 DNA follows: TGTGCCACCAGCAGATCCTGGGGGGGTTCCGAGCAGTACTTC. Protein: CATSRSWGGSEQYF.